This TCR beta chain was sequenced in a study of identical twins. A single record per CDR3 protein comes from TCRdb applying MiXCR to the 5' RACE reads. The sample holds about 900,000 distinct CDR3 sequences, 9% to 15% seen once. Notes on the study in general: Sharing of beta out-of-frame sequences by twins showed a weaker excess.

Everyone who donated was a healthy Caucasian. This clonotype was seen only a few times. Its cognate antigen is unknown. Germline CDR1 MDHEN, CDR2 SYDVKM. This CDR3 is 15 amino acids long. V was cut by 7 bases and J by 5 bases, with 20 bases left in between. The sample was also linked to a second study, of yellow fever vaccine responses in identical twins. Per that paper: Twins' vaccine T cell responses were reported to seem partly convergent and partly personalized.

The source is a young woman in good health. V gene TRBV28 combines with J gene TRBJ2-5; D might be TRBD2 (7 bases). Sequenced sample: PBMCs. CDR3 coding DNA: TGTGCCAGCACCGGCGGGGGCAGATCCCAGGAGACCCAGTACTTC. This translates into CASTGGGRSQETQYF.